This T cell receptor (beta chain) was recorded in a study of control samples from healthy donors and cancer patients. This CDR3 has 14 amino acids. Per the germline V gene, CDR1 is KGHSH and CDR2 is LQKENI. The ends were cut back, 0 bases at V and 5 bases at J, with 10 bases in the middle. Sequencing used immunoSEQ multiplex PCR; TCRdb keeps in-frame clones, though not all of them. Of 75,000 to 100,000 clones detected, roughly four fifths appear once; the ten largest clones hold 1.5% to 2%. Input material: blood. This receptor was identified in a man between 60 and 75 years old in good health. The chain joins TRBV18 to TRBJ1-1, with D tentatively TRBD1 (6 bases). The CDR3 protein is CASSPPTGLTEAFF. The CDR3, as DNA: TGTGCCAGCTCACCACCGACAGGCCTTACTGAAGCTTTCTTT.